What follows are 16 T cell receptor beta chains derived from one specimen sequenced in a study of T cells after yellow fever vaccination. One entry per CDR3 protein results from TCRdb running MiXCR on the 5' RACE reads. The sample holds approximately 250,000 distinct CDR3 sequences, about 5.2% seen once. The source material was CD4+ T cells sorted from PBMCs, sampled on the day of the yellow fever booster vaccination. All receptors derive from a man aged 18-30 years who received the YFV17D yellow fever vaccine.

This clonotype was found a few times. The chain employs TRBV10-2 and TRBJ2-5; D gene ambiguous. Trimming took 6 bases from V and 5 from J, leaving 13 bases between them. Germline CDR1 WSHSY, CDR2 SAAADI. The CDR3 covers 13 residues. The CDR3 sequence is CASRDLGSETQYF. The CDR3 region has the DNA TGCGCCAGCAGGGACCTGGGTAGTGAGACCCAGTACTTC.

The chain is built from TRBV5-1 and TRBJ2-2, with 12 bases fitting TRBD1. J gave up 4 bases and V 3 bases, and 7 bases lay outside the gene matches. The CDR3 extends over 17 amino acids. Looked up from germline, CDR1 is SGHRS and CDR2 is YFSETQ. The CDR3 loop reads CASSWDRGRPGTGELFF. CDR3 in DNA: TGCGCCAGCAGCTGGGACAGGGGGCGCCCGGGCACCGGGGAGCTGTTTTTT.

This chain uses TRBV5-1 with TRBJ1-6; the D gene is possibly TRBD1 (5 bases). CDR3 length equals 15 residues. Germline assignment: CDR1 SGHRS and CDR2 YFSETQ. Trimming shortened V by 1 base and J by 8 bases, and 13 bases separated the two germline ends. Here the CDR3 reads CASSLLGALDSPLHF. CDR3 coding DNA: TGCGCCAGCAGCTTGTTAGGGGCCTTAGATTCACCCCTCCACTTT.

This clonotype appeared a few times. This chain connects TRBV7-9 to TRBJ1-1; 7 positions agree with TRBD1. This CDR3 spans 15 amino acids. The V and J ends lost 5 bases and 0 bases, in that order; junction bases with no gene match: 6. Germline V lookup: CDR1 SEHNR, CDR2 FQNEAQ (reference sequence). The CDR3 is CASSTYGTVNTEAFF. CDR3 sequence (DNA): TGTGCCAGCAGCACCTACGGGACAGTGAACACTGAAGCTTTCTTT. The variable domain in full, with the rest retrieved from reference TRBV7-9 and TRBJ1-1, is DTGVSQNPRHKITKRGQNVTFRCDPISEHNRLYWYRQTLGQGPEFLTYFQNEAQLEKSRLLSDRFSAERPKGSFSTLEIQRTEQGDSAMYLCASSTYGTVNTEAFFGQGTRLTVV.

This chain uses TRBV9 with TRBJ2-5; D ambiguous. The length of the CDR3 is 14 residues. Germline V lookup: CDR1 SGDLS, CDR2 YYNGEE. Trimming pared 0 bases from V and 4 bases from J, leaving 10 bases between. The CDR3 is CASSVELGGETQYF. For the CDR3, the DNA is TGTGCCAGCAGCGTAGAACTGGGTGGAGAGACCCAGTACTTC.

This clonotype was counted at least ten times. The V and J genes are TRBV5-1 and TRBJ2-7; the match to TRBD2 covers 9 bases. Germline-derived CDR1 and CDR2 are SGHRS and YFSETQ. CDR3 size: 16 residues. Trimming removed 3 bases from V and 2 bases from J; junction bases left unmatched: 9. The CDR3 sequence is CASSSNSGGIAYEQYF. The DNA of the CDR3 is TGCGCCAGCAGCTCGAATAGCGGGGGAATCGCCTACGAGCAGTACTTC.

The CDR3 loop reads CASSSRKGDYGYTF. DNA of the CDR3: TGTGCCAGCAGCTCTCGGAAGGGGGACTATGGCTACACCTTC. This sequence joins TRBV7-9 and TRBJ1-2; tentative D call: TRBD1 (6 bases). This CDR3 has 14 residues. Germline V lookup: CDR1 SEHNR, CDR2 FQNEAQ (reference sequence). V shed 4 bases and J shed 3 bases, with 12 bases lying between them.

The V and J genes are TRBV4-2 and TRBJ2-3; TRBD2 is a possible D gene (7 bases). The germline V gene has CDR1 LGHNA and CDR2 YNFKEQ. The CDR3 runs 16 residues. Trimming removed 1 base from V and 4 bases from J, with 15 bases in between. The CDR3 sequence is CASSQGEGGVADTQYF. The CDR3 DNA reads TGTGCCAGCAGCCAAGGGGAGGGGGGAGTAGCAGATACGCAGTATTTT.

This clonotype has more than one count but fewer than ten. The rearrangement uses TRBV5-4 and TRBJ2-3; a possible D gene is TRBD2 (5 bases). Germline V CDR1 and CDR2: SGHNT, YYREEE (reference sequence). The CDR3 extends over 12 amino acids. V lost 2 bases, J lost 7 bases, and 8 bases lay in between. The CDR3 nucleotides read TGTGCCAGCAGCTTCGACTACCATACGCAGTATTTT. Translating gives CASSFDYHTQYF.

V is TRBV18 and J is TRBJ1-4; 7 bases map to TRBD1. This CDR3 contains 15 residues. V shed 3 bases, J shed 7 bases, and the junction held 8 bases outside the gene matches. Per germline, CDR1 KGHSH and CDR2 LQKENI. CDR3 sequence (DNA): TGTGCCAGCTCACCGCCAGGGGGTTCTTCTGAAAAACTGTTTTTT. Protein: CASSPPGGSSEKLFF.

This clonotype came up a few times. The gene calls are TRBV15 and TRBJ2-4, with TRBD1 as a possible D gene (5 bases). This CDR3 is built from 14 residues. V lost 0 bases and J lost 7, with 10 bases in between. Germline V gene data show CDR1 as LNHNV and CDR2 as YYDKDF (reference sequence). The CDR3 here is CATSRDRAGNIQYF. CDR3 sequence (DNA): TGTGCCACCAGCAGAGATAGGGCAGGGAACATTCAGTACTTC.

There are a few counts of this clonotype. V and J are TRBV3-1 and TRBJ1-2; D unclear. Trimming took 2 bases from V and 0 from J, leaving 7 bases between them. The CDR3 has 14 amino acids. Germline-derived CDR1 and CDR2 are LGHDT and YNNKEL (reference sequence). As DNA, the CDR3 is TGTGCCAGCAGCCAATGGGTTCCTAACTATGGCTACACCTTC. This gives the protein CASSQWVPNYGYTF.

The table lists this clonotype with a few counts. The chain links TRBV6-5 to TRBJ1-2, with 8 bases aligning to TRBD1. Per the germline V gene, CDR1 is MNHEY and CDR2 is SVGAGI. With V trimmed by 2 bases and J by 2 bases, 1 base remained unmatched. The CDR3 runs to 14 residues. The CDR3 DNA is TGTGCCAGCAGTTACCACAGGGGGAACTATGGCTACACCTTC. This translates into CASSYHRGNYGYTF.

This clonotype occurred many times. V and J are TRBV4-1 and TRBJ2-1, with 9 bases fitting TRBD1. The CDR3 covers 16 residues. V shed 3 bases, J shed 2 bases, and the junction held 5 bases outside the gene matches. From germline, CDR1 is MGHRA and CDR2 YSYEKL. The CDR3 sequence: CASSHWTGDPYNEQFF. CDR3 coding DNA: TGCGCCAGCAGCCATTGGACAGGGGACCCCTACAATGAGCAGTTCTTC.

There are many counts of this clonotype. V is TRBV6-6 and J is TRBJ2-7; D is possibly TRBD1 or TRBD2 (7 bases each). CDR3 size: 15 residues. Between the trimmed V and J ends, which lost 4 bases and 5 bases, there was a span of 18 bases. CDR1 and CDR2 (germline): MNHNY, SVGAGI (reference sequence). CDR3 bases: TGTGCCAGCAGTTCCGCAGGGGGGGGCCGGAACGAGCAGTACTTC. As protein: CASSSAGGGRNEQYF.

In this sample, this clonotype turned up a few times. J is TRBJ1-3 and V is TRBV4-2; unclear D gene. Trimming cost V 3 bases and J 8 bases, with 23 bases left between them. The CDR3 consists of 17 residues. Germline V gene sequence: CDR1 LGHNA, CDR2 YNFKEQ. The CDR3 is CASSQNPGSTRVHTIYF. CDR3 DNA: TGTGCCAGCAGCCAGAATCCGGGCTCTACCCGGGTGCACACCATATATTTT.